Below are 16 T cell receptor beta chains sequenced from a single sample in a study of blood T cell repertoires in COVID-19. Generated by immunoSEQ multiplex PCR, the TCRdb table keeps only in-frame clones and is missing some. Among under 200,000 clones listed, roughly 85% were seen once. What was sequenced was peripheral blood. All receptors derive from a woman over 75 with acute or convalescent COVID-19.

The chain employs TRBV29-1 and TRBJ2-2; 7 bases map to TRBD2. V lost 2 bases and J lost 5; bases outside the gene matches: 5. Germline assignment: CDR1 SQVTM and CDR2 ANQGSEA. The CDR3 loop spans 14 amino acids. In nucleotides, the CDR3 is TGCAGCGTTGAAAGAAGCGGGGTTACCGGGGAGCTGTTTTTT. Protein product: CSVERSGVTGELFF.

This chain uses TRBV5-1 with TRBJ1-3; no clear D gene. Germline loops: CDR1 SGHRS, CDR2 YFSETQ. This CDR3 has 15 residues. Trimming stripped 0 bases from V and 0 bases from J, with 7 bases between. CDR3 residues: CASSLDRSSGNTIYF. The CDR3 DNA is TGCGCCAGCAGCTTGGACAGATCCTCTGGAAACACCATATATTTT.

The rearrangement joins TRBV6-2 or TRBV6-3 to TRBJ2-4; the match to TRBD1 covers 7 bases. CDR3 length equals 17 residues. Germline CDR1 and CDR2: MNHEY and SVGEGT. Germline trimming cut 5 bases from V and 2 bases from J; bases unmatched to any gene: 12. DNA for the CDR3: TGTGCCAGCAGTAAGACAGGGATGGATAGAACCAAAAACATTCAGTACTTC. The encoded protein is CASSKTGMDRTKNIQYF.

The chain employs TRBV6-5 and TRBJ1-5; a weak D match, TRBD1 (6 bases). Germline-derived CDR1 and CDR2 are MNHEY and SVGAGI. V gave up 10 bases and J gave up 8 bases, with 15 bases separating them. This CDR3 region has 12 residues. The CDR3 coding sequence is TGTGCCACTAGGGGGACGGGTGAGCCCCAGCATTTT. Amino acids: CATRGTGEPQHF.

The CDR3 sequence: CASSISGKDTEAFF. The CDR3 DNA reads TGTGCCAGTAGTATTTCAGGGAAGGACACTGAAGCTTTCTTT. This chain uses TRBV19 with TRBJ1-1; D possibly corresponds to TRBD1 (5 bases). Trimming stripped 3 bases from V and 3 bases from J, with 11 bases between. Germline CDR1 reads LNHDA; CDR2 reads SQIVND (reference sequence). The CDR3 has 14 residues.

V and J are TRBV10-3 and TRBJ2-1; 9 nucleotides match TRBD2. The junction had 29 bases not matched to a gene; V was cut back by 6 bases and J by 5 bases. This CDR3 has 22 amino acids. In germline, CDR1 is ENHRY, CDR2 SYGVKD. This CDR3 reads CAIRARSPLLAGEVIRDNEQFF. The CDR3 DNA follows: TGTGCCATCAGGGCACGGTCCCCACTACTAGCGGGTGAGGTCATACGGGACAATGAGCAGTTCTTC.

The rearrangement joins TRBV12-3 or TRBV12-4 to TRBJ2-2, with TRBD1 matching 9 bases. Trimming took 11 bases from V and 7 from J; bases not matched to a gene: 8. The length of the CDR3 is 13 residues. DNA of the CDR3: TGTGCCGCCGGGACAGGGACGGTCGGGGAGCTGTTTTTT. Translated: CAAGTGTVGELFF.

The V call is TRBV25-1, the J call TRBJ2-3; D may be TRBD2 (5 bases). V shed 5 bases and J shed 6 bases, with 21 bases lying between them. The CDR3 has 16 residues. Germline lookup yields CDR1 MGHDK and CDR2 SYGVNS. The CDR3 region has the DNA TGTGCCAGCAGTTTGGGGAGTGACCGAAGGGTGGATACGCAGTATTTT. Amino acids: CASSLGSDRRVDTQYF.

The chain employs TRBV6-6 and TRBJ1-2, with 9 bases matching TRBD1. Trimming removed 2 bases from V and 6 bases from J; junction bases left unmatched: 7. The CDR3 runs 15 residues. The germline CDR1 and CDR2 sequences are MNHNY and SVGAGI (reference sequence). CDR3 DNA: TGTGCCAGCAGTTACCCCGAGGGACAGGGTGATGGCTACACCTTC. Amino acids: CASSYPEGQGDGYTF.

The genes are TRBV6-5 and TRBJ2-3; D may be TRBD1 (6 bases). V dropped 6 bases and J dropped 5 bases, with 12 bases sitting between them. Looked up from germline, CDR1 is MNHEY and CDR2 is SVGAGI. The CDR3 is 13 amino acids. Here the CDR3 DNA reads TGTGCCAGCAGACTGATAGGGGGAGATACGCAGTATTTT. It specifies CASRLIGGDTQYF.

The chain links TRBV7-2 to TRBJ2-5; 9 nucleotides agree with TRBD2. The CDR3 is 19 residues long. CDR1 SGHTA and CDR2 FQGNSA come from the germline V gene. V lost 4 bases to trimming and J lost 4 bases; unmatched junction nucleotides: 19. CDR3 DNA sequence: TGTGCCAGCAGCTCACCACCCCCACGGGGGCTAGCGGGGCTAGAGACCCAGTACTTC. Residues: CASSSPPPRGLAGLETQYF.

V usage is TRBV10-3 and J usage is TRBJ1-5; 8 bases match TRBD1. Germline trimming cut 3 bases from V and 2 bases from J; bases unmatched to any gene: 12. CDR1 and CDR2 from the germline V gene are ENHRY and SYGVKD. CDR3 length equals 18 residues. Written as DNA, the CDR3 is TGTGCCATCAGTGAATGGGACAGGACATCAGTCGGCAATCAGCCCCAGCATTTT. The encoded protein is CAISEWDRTSVGNQPQHF.

The V and J genes are TRBV15 and TRBJ2-7; D is unclear. V lost 0 bases and J lost 7, with 10 bases in between. Germline V gene lookup returns CDR1 LNHNV and CDR2 YYDKDF (reference sequence). This CDR3 contains 13 residues. The CDR3 DNA reads TGTGCCACCAGCAGAGATCCTTTGGCTGAGCAGTACTTC. Translation gives CATSRDPLAEQYF.

In DNA, the CDR3 is TGTGCCAGCAGGTGGGACAGGGAGAACACTGAAGCTTTCTTT. Protein sequence: CASRWDRENTEAFF. The V gene is TRBV6-5, the J gene TRBJ1-1; 9 bases agree with TRBD1. With V trimmed by 6 bases and J by 1 base, 3 bases remained unmatched. Germline lookup yields CDR1 MNHEY and CDR2 SVGAGI. This CDR3 has 14 amino acids.

The rearrangement links TRBV10-3 to TRBJ2-7, with D tentatively TRBD1 (6 bases). This CDR3 region has 13 residues. Trimming removed 9 bases at V and 2 bases at J, with 14 bases between. The V gene's germline CDR1 is ENHRY and CDR2 SYGVKD. CDR3 residues: CAIRGRGTYEQYF. Here the CDR3 DNA reads TGTGCCATTCGGGGAAGGGGGACCTACGAGCAGTACTTC.

The V gene is TRBV19, the J gene TRBJ2-2; 11 bases line up with TRBD1. The CDR3 is 16 residues long. Germline loops: CDR1 LNHDA, CDR2 SQIVND (reference sequence). The V gene end was trimmed by 6 bases and the J gene end by 1 base; junction bases not matched to a gene: 4. CDR3: CASRWTGGLNTGELFF. The CDR3 bases are TGTGCCAGTAGGTGGACAGGGGGCCTGAACACCGGGGAGCTGTTTTTT. The variable domain in full, completed from reference TRBV19 and TRBJ2-2, reads DGGITQSPKYLFRKEGQNVTLSCEQNLNHDAMYWYRQDPGQGLRLIYYSQIVNDFQKGDIAEGYSVSREKKESFPLTVTSAQKNPTAFYLCASRWTGGLNTGELFFGEGSRLTVL.